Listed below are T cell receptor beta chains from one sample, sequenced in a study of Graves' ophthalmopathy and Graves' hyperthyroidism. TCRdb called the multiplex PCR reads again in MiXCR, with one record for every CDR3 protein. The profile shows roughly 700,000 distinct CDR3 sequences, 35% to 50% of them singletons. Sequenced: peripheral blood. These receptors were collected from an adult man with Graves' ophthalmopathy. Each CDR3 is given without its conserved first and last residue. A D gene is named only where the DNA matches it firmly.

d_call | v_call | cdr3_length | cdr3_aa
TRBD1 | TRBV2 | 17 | ASSARRLQGYVGNQPQH
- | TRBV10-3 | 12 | ASSRGSYQETQY
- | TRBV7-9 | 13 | ASGRGGLSNQPQH
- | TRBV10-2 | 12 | ASGVKGNQETQY
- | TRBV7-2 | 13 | ASSFRGVRRSPLH
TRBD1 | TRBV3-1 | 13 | ASSQGQGQFYGYT
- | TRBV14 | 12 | ASSLYRGGFEQY
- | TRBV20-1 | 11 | SARHRTRYEQY
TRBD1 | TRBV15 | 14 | ATSRGRQGGNQPQH
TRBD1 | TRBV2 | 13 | ASTPDRGSGSPLH